A selection of T cell receptor beta chains follows, all from one sample in a study of shared clonotypes between healthy human individuals. The method was immunoSEQ multiplex PCR; TCRdb's version includes in-frame clones alone and lacks a portion of them. Among more than 550,000 clones listed, around 91% were seen once. The source material was memory CD8+ T cells from PBMCs. The receptor source for this set is a man aged 18 to 29 in good health. Some clones in this sample may be carry-over from other donors' samples. The CDR3 runs from the conserved cysteine through the conserved F or W. A D gene is named only where the DNA matches it firmly. Clone size, where shown, is once, few, many, or a class for clones that have expanded.

v_call,clone_size,d_call,j_call,cdr3_aa,cdr3_nt
TRBV9,.,.,TRBJ1-4,CASSVEGWGDISEKLFF,TGTGCCAGCAGCGTAGAAGGTTGGGGAGATATTAGTGAAAAACTGTTTTTT
TRBV15,.,.,TRBJ1-3,CATSSHRDSSGNTIYF,TGTGCCACCAGCAGCCACAGGGATTCCTCTGGAAACACCATATATTTT
TRBV27,.,TRBD1,TRBJ1-6,CATYQGAGTNSPLHF,TGTGCCACTTACCAGGGGGCAGGAACAAATTCACCCCTCCACTTT
TRBV5-8,.,.,TRBJ1-2,CASSLRTLQPGHLYGYTF,TGTGCCAGCAGCTTGCGCACCCTGCAGCCCGGACACCTCTATGGCTACACCTTC
TRBV27,few,TRBD1,TRBJ1-2,CASSLGQYAAGYTF,TGTGCCAGCAGTTTGGGACAGTACGCTGCTGGCTACACCTTC
TRBV6-1,many,TRBD2,TRBJ2-1,CASSESGGSYNEQFF,TGTGCCAGCAGTGAAAGCGGGGGCTCCTACAATGAGCAGTTCTTC
TRBV7-2,.,.,TRBJ2-3,CASSLAGAAELTDTQYF,TGTGCCAGCAGCTTAGCCGGTGCAGCGGAACTCACAGATACGCAGTATTTT
TRBV28,.,TRBD2,TRBJ2-1,CASSLGTSVYNEQFF,TGTGCCAGCAGTCTCGGGACTAGCGTATACAATGAGCAGTTCTTC
TRBV30,few,.,TRBJ1-1,CVVDLGGLHTEAFF,TGTGTGGTTGATTTGGGGGGTTTACACACTGAAGCTTTCTTT
TRBV6-5,.,TRBD2,TRBJ2-7,CASSPRTSGSYEQYF,TGTGCCAGCAGCCCCCGGACTAGCGGCTCCTACGAGCAGTACTTC
TRBV15,.,.,TRBJ2-7,CATSREGDLYEQYF,TGTGCCACCAGCAGAGAGGGTGACTTGTACGAGCAGTACTTC
TRBV4-1,.,TRBD1,TRBJ1-2,CASSQIGQVIGYGYTF,TGCGCCAGCAGCCAAATTGGACAGGTGATAGGCTATGGCTACACCTTC
TRBV28,.,.,TRBJ2-2,CASSRAGWEITGELFF,TGTGCCAGCAGTAGGGCCGGGTGGGAGATCACCGGGGAGCTGTTTTTT
TRBV27,.,TRBD2,TRBJ2-7,CASSLTLVRGVGHEQYF,TGTGCCAGCAGCCTAACTTTGGTCCGGGGGGTAGGCCACGAGCAGTACTTC
TRBV7-6,.,.,TRBJ2-2,CASSLATDYTGELFF,TGTGCCAGCAGCTTAGCGACGGACTACACCGGGGAGCTGTTTTTT
TRBV4-3,.,TRBD2,TRBJ2-1,CASSHGSSGINEQFF,TGCGCCAGCAGCCACGGGTCTAGCGGGATCAATGAGCAGTTCTTC
TRBV11-2,.,TRBD2,TRBJ2-7,CASSIRDPGLAGTNEQYF,TGTGCCAGCAGCATTAGGGACCCAGGACTAGCGGGGACGAACGAGCAGTACTTC
TRBV19,.,TRBD1,TRBJ1-5,CASRPWPDRGFNQPQHF,TGTGCCAGTAGACCCTGGCCGGACAGGGGTTTTAATCAGCCCCAGCATTTT
TRBV4-2,.,.,TRBJ2-6,CASSQESHLNSGANVLTF,TGTGCCAGCAGCCAAGAGTCTCACCTAAACTCTGGGGCCAACGTCCTGACTTTC
TRBV5-1,.,.,TRBJ2-1,CASSPPAVAGLYEQFF,TGCGCCAGCAGCCCCCCGGCGGTGGCAGGGTTATACGAGCAGTTCTTC
TRBV21-1,.,.,TRBJ2-5,CASKPRPDRGQETQYF,TGTGCCAGCAAACCCCGGCCGGACAGGGGGCAAGAGACCCAGTACTTC
TRBV28,.,.,TRBJ1-1,CASSLGMVLKNTEAFF,TGTGCCAGCAGTTTGGGTATGGTCCTCAAGAACACTGAAGCTTTCTTT
TRBV28,.,.,TRBJ1-2,CASSFFSEGGRSTYGYTF,TGTGCCAGCAGTTTTTTCTCAGAAGGGGGGCGGAGTACCTATGGCTACACCTTC
TRBV27,.,.,TRBJ1-4,CASSRTTWPNEKLFF,TGTGCCAGCAGTCGTACTACATGGCCTAATGAAAAACTGTTTTTT
TRBV5-6,.,.,TRBJ1-1,CASSLGKTEAFF,TGTGCCAGCAGCCTGGGCAAGACTGAAGCTTTCTTT
TRBV27,.,.,TRBJ2-1,CASTGRHGKEGEQFF,TGTGCCAGCACCGGGAGACACGGTAAGGAGGGTGAGCAGTTCTTC
TRBV28,.,TRBD2,TRBJ2-7,CASSPLSSGRQYEQYF,TGTGCCAGCAGTCCACTTTCAAGCGGGAGGCAGTACGAGCAGTACTTC
TRBV28,.,.,TRBJ2-5,CASSLGGSGQETQYF,TGTGCCAGCAGTTTAGGAGGTAGCGGCCAAGAGACCCAGTACTTC
TRBV28,.,TRBD1,TRBJ1-1,CASSFPLTGENTEAFF,TGTGCCAGCAGTTTCCCCCTGACAGGGGAAAACACTGAAGCTTTCTTT
TRBV7-9,.,.,TRBJ2-1,CASSLQQPTRNEQFF,TGTGCCAGCAGCTTACAACAGCCTACTCGCAATGAGCAGTTCTTC
TRBV7-9,.,TRBD1,TRBJ2-7,CASSPRDRGWYEQYF,TGTGCCAGCAGCCCACGGGACAGGGGGTGGTACGAGCAGTACTTC
TRBV10-3,.,.,TRBJ1-2,CAISLKVTQWNYGYTF,TGTGCCATCAGCCTAAAAGTAACACAATGGAACTATGGCTACACCTTC
TRBV5-8,.,.,TRBJ1-3,CASSLGGDGENTIYF,TGTGCCAGCAGCTTGGGTGGGGATGGAGAAAACACCATATATTTT
TRBV7-9,once,TRBD1,TRBJ2-3,CASSLTGQGRPDTQYF,TGTGCCAGCAGCTTGACGGGACAGGGACGCCCAGATACGCAGTATTTT
TRBV30,.,.,TRBJ1-2,CAWYTGVLPLYGYTF,TGTGCCTGGTATACGGGGGTCCTCCCCCTCTATGGCTACACCTTC
TRBV19,.,TRBD1,TRBJ2-1,CASSIVHGTGFNEQFF,TGTGCCAGTAGTATAGTTCACGGGACAGGCTTCAATGAGCAGTTCTTC
TRBV27,once,.,TRBJ1-1,CASSPMGNTEAFF,TGTGCCAGCAGCCCGATGGGGAACACTGAAGCTTTCTTT
TRBV21-1,.,.,TRBJ2-7,CASSNRAGYCYEQYF,TGTGCCAGCAGCAATAGAGCGGGATATTGCTACGAGCAGTACTTC
TRBV5-1,.,.,TRBJ2-3,CASSLSGRHSTDTQYF,TGCGCCAGCAGCTTGAGCGGCCGACATAGCACAGATACGCAGTATTTT
TRBV6-5,.,TRBD2,TRBJ2-1,CASSYSAGEIYNEQFF,TGTGCCAGCAGTTACTCGGCGGGAGAGATCTACAATGAGCAGTTCTTC
TRBV27,.,TRBD1,TRBJ2-7,CASSLRQGYYEQYF,TGTGCCAGCAGTCTCCGACAGGGCTACTACGAGCAGTACTTC
TRBV6-5,.,.,TRBJ2-7,CASTTGRSYEQYF,TGTGCCAGCACTACAGGGCGCTCCTACGAGCAGTACTTC
TRBV27,.,TRBD2,TRBJ2-7,CASSGYGGGYEQYF,TGTGCCAGCAGTGGTTACGGGGGGGGCTACGAGCAGTACTTC
TRBV5-1,.,TRBD2,TRBJ2-3,CASSWIPSGRLAGQPTDTQYF,TGCGCCAGCAGCTGGATTCCCTCAGGGCGACTAGCGGGGCAACCCACAGATACGCAGTATTTT
TRBV6-1,many,TRBD1,TRBJ2-7,CASSEGTGGFYEQYF,TGTGCCAGCAGTGAAGGGACAGGGGGTTTTTACGAGCAGTACTTC
TRBV6-5,.,TRBD2,TRBJ2-7,CASSPGLARYEQYF,TGTGCCAGCAGTCCAGGACTAGCGAGATACGAGCAGTACTTC
TRBV7-9,.,.,TRBJ2-7,CASSSSGLSSSYEQYF,TGTGCCAGCAGCTCGAGTGGCCTATCAAGCTCCTACGAGCAGTACTTC
TRBV11-2,.,.,TRBJ2-3,CASSFYVGRTARTDTQYF,TGTGCCAGCAGCTTTTATGTCGGACGGACTGCTCGCACAGATACGCAGTATTTT
TRBV10-1,.,.,TRBJ1-1,CASSELRTNTEAFF,TGCGCCAGCAGTGAGTTGAGGACGAACACTGAAGCTTTCTTT
TRBV14,.,.,TRBJ2-1,CASSQDRRNTYNEQFF,TGTGCCAGCAGCCAAGATAGGCGGAATACCTACAATGAGCAGTTCTTC
TRBV6-6,.,.,TRBJ1-1,CASSPWGAEYTEAFF,TGTGCCAGCAGCCCTTGGGGAGCCGAATACACTGAAGCTTTCTTT
TRBV27,.,.,TRBJ2-1,CASSSGSEQFF,TGTGCCAGCAGTTCAGGTAGCGAGCAGTTCTTC
TRBV29-1,.,TRBD2,TRBJ2-1,CSVEASGRASNEQFF,TGCAGCGTTGAGGCTAGCGGGAGAGCGAGCAATGAGCAGTTCTTC
TRBV7-8,few,.,TRBJ2-5,CASSLGVEEQYF,TGTGCCAGCAGCTTAGGGGTGGAGGAGCAGTACTTC
TRBV9,.,.,TRBJ2-5,CASSARLNQETQYF,TGTGCCAGCAGCGCCCGCTTAAACCAAGAGACCCAGTACTTC